What follows are 2 T cell receptor beta chains derived from one specimen sequenced in a study of T cells in women clearing cervical HPV infection. The data were produced by immunoSEQ multiplex PCR, yet TCRdb's version contains in-frame clones alone and is incomplete. The sample's table shows tens of thousands of clones. The specimen sequenced was blood buffy coat. These receptors were obtained from a woman aged 18-69 years with a cervical HPV16 infection that either progressed to CIN3+ or cleared (not recorded which).

In the case of this clone: With the read ending 3 residues before the CDR3 end, the germline J gene is used to fill in that end. V and J are TRBV7-3 and TRBJ2-1, with a tentative D call TRBD2 (5 bases). V was shortened by 4 bases and J by 7 bases, with 11 bases between the two germline ends. The CDR3 is made up of 13 amino acids. From germline, CDR1 is SGHTA and CDR2 FQGTGA. CDR3 in amino acids: CASSSNPGNEQFF. The DNA read from the CDR3 is TGTGCCAGCAGCTCCAACCCGGGGAATGAG.

For this clone: Sequencing ends 3 residues short of the CDR3 end; the germline J gene provides the rest. The chain carries TRBV19 and TRBJ2-1, with 8 nucleotides matching TRBD1. The CDR3 is 12 amino acids. Germline CDR1 is LNHDA and CDR2 is SQIVND (reference sequence). The J segment lost 9 bases and the V segment lost 5 bases, leaving 3 bases of the junction unmatched. The CDR3 is CASSPQGGEQFF. The DNA read from the CDR3 is TGTGCCAGTAGTCCACAGGGGGGTGAG.